This entry features one T cell receptor (beta chain) sequence. The sample comes from a study of glioma-infiltrating T cells after dendritic cell vaccination. About the study: Glioblastoma patients came from Phase I and II dendritic cell vaccination trials.

CDR3 length: 14 amino acids. Trimming cost V 10 bases and J 6 bases; bases outside gene matches: 11. CDR1 is MNHNS, CDR2 SASEGT, per germline. The method was immunoSEQ multiplex PCR; TCRdb's version includes in-frame clones alone and lacks a portion of them. There are roughly 70,000 clones in the sample; about 80% occur only once, and 2.1% lies in the top ten. Sequencing used blood, obtained before dendritic cell vaccination. The chain has TRBV6-1 and TRBJ2-2, with 7 bases aligning to TRBD1. This TCR derives from a human donor with glioblastoma. The chain's CDR3 is CATSFSQGAGELFF. The CDR3, as DNA: TGTGCCACTTCCTTTTCTCAGGGGGCCGGGGAGCTGTTTTTT.